This T cell receptor beta chain originates from a study of shared clonotypes between healthy human individuals. The CDR3 is 15 residues long. Germline V CDR1 and CDR2: LNHDA, SQIVND (reference sequence). Trimming took 9 bases from V and 2 from J; bases not matched to a gene: 10. The data were produced by immunoSEQ multiplex PCR, yet TCRdb's version contains in-frame clones alone and is incomplete. The top ten hold around 12% of the sample, which has some 480,000 clones, around 79% seen once. The specimen was PBMCs. This sequence originates from a woman aged 40 to 50 in good health. Some clones in this sample may be carry-over from other donors' samples. The chain has TRBV19 and TRBJ1-5; 7 bases are a match to TRBD1. The CDR3 sequence is CASHQGGAGNQPQHF. In DNA, the CDR3 is TGTGCCAGCCACCAGGGGGGGGCTGGCAATCAGCCCCAGCATTTT. The variable domain in full, completed from reference TRBV19 and TRBJ1-5, reads DGGITQSPKYLFRKEGQNVTLSCEQNLNHDAMYWYRQDPGQGLRLIYYSQIVNDFQKGDIAEGYSVSREKKESFPLTVTSAQKNPTAFYLCASHQGGAGNQPQHFGDGTRLSIL.